This TCR beta chain was identified in a study of T-cell memory formation after mild COVID-19. Study-level information: Largely, the TCR clusters proved donor specific.

Of note for this clonotype: Its matching antigen is unknown.

TCRdb redid the calling of the 5' RACE reads with MiXCR, one entry per CDR3 protein. Here the sample spans 530,000 or so distinct CDR3 sequences, about 18% being singletons. Broader study findings: Shrinking CD4+ clones resided mostly in CM and EM, and CD8+ ones in EMRA. Day 15 to 85 contracting clones showed balanced CD4/CD8; day 15 to 37 expanders favored CD4+. Confirmation of SARS-CoV-2 specificity was lacking for second-wave clones peaking day 37.

The CDR3 has 16 residues. Germline assignment: CDR1 SGHRS and CDR2 YFSETQ. With V trimmed by 2 bases and J by 7 bases, 7 bases remained unmatched. Sequencing was performed on PBMCs or a T cell subset sorted from them (not recorded which). The chain combines TRBV5-1 with TRBJ2-1, with 12 bases matching TRBD2. The clonotype was recovered from an adult woman who had mild COVID-19 (a few samples of this study predate the infection). Cell type and time point are not known. CDR3 sequence: CASSFRPSGGANEQFF. CDR3 in DNA: TGCGCCAGCAGCTTCCGTCCTAGCGGGGGGGCAAATGAGCAGTTCTTC. Full variable domain (missing parts from reference TRBV5-1 and TRBJ2-1): KAGVTQTPRYLIKTRGQQVTLSCSPISGHRSVSWYQQTPGQGLQFLFEYFSETQRNKGNFPGRFSGRQFSNSRSEMNVSTLELGDSALYLCASSFRPSGGANEQFFGPGTRLTVL.